Sequencing of this T cell receptor beta chain was carried out in a study of shared clonotypes between healthy human individuals. Selected positively for CCR7 and CD45RO-negative, naive CD8 cells excluded terminally differentiated effector memory CD45RA+ cells. TCRdb keeps only in-frame clones here, not all; method: immunoSEQ multiplex PCR. Of 760,000 or so clones detected, about 96% appear once; the ten largest clones hold roughly 0.23%. Per the germline V gene, CDR1 is MNHEY and CDR2 is SMNVEV (reference sequence). V lost 1 base to trimming and J lost 7 bases, with 14 bases between them. This CDR3 spans 15 amino acids.

The receptor was isolated from a man aged 25-45 years in good health. The sample was naive CD8+ T cells sorted from blood. The V and J genes are TRBV27 and TRBJ1-5; D gene ambiguous. CDR3 protein: CASSLFAGIRQPQHF. Written as DNA, the CDR3 is TGTGCCAGCAGTTTATTTGCGGGAATCAGACAGCCCCAGCATTTT.